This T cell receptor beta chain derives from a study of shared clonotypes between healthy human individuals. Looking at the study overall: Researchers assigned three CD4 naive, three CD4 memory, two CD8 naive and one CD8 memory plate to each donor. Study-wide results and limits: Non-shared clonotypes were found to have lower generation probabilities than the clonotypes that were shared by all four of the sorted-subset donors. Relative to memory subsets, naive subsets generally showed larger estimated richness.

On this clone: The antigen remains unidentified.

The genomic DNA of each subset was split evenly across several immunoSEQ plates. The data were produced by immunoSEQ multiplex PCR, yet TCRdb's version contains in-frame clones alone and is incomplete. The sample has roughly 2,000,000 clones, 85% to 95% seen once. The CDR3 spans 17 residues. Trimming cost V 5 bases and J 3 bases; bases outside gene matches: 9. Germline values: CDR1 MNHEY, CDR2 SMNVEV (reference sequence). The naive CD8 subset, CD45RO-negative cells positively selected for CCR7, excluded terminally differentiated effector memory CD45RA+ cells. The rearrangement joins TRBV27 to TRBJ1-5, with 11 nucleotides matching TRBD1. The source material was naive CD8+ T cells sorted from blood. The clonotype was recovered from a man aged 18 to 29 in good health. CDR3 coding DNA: TGTGCCAGCAGTCCAAACCGGGACAGGGGGTACAATCAGCCCCAGCATTTT. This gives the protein CASSPNRDRGYNQPQHF.